Listed below are T cell receptor beta chains from one sample, sequenced in a study of blood T cell repertoires in COVID-19. Method: immunoSEQ multiplex PCR; TCRdb's copy keeps in-frame clones and lacks some. This sample has 55,000 to 75,000 clones, with around three quarters found just once. Sequencing was performed on peripheral blood. The origin of the receptors is a man in his sixties with acute or convalescent COVID-19. The CDR3 runs from the conserved cysteine through the conserved F or W. Fields, in order: D gene, clone size, V gene, J gene, CDR3 protein, CDR3 DNA. A D gene is named only where the DNA matches it firmly. Clone size is stated in some rows and not others, as once, few, many or a class when expanded.

NA	NA	TRBV5-6	TRBJ1-2	CASREGNHYGYTF	TGTGCCAGCAGGGAGGGGAATCACTATGGCTACACCTTC
NA	NA	TRBV20-1	TRBJ1-1	CSASTSLEAFF	TGCAGTGCTAGTACCAGTCTCGAAGCTTTCTTT
NA	NA	TRBV6-6	TRBJ1-1	CASSYEEATEAFF	TGTGCCAGCAGTTACGAGGAGGCCACTGAAGCTTTCTTT
NA	NA	TRBV18	TRBJ2-1	CASSPGRSSYNEQFF	TGTGCCAGCTCACCGGGGCGGAGCTCCTACAATGAGCAGTTCTTC
TRBD2	NA	TRBV14	TRBJ2-1	CASSRSGSAYNEQFF	TGTGCCAGCAGCCGGAGCGGGAGTGCATACAATGAGCAGTTCTTC
NA	NA	TRBV5-1	TRBJ1-6	CASSPGSLSPLHF	TGCGCCAGCAGCCCGGGGTCTCTTTCACCCCTCCACTTT
TRBD2	NA	TRBV7-3	TRBJ2-1	CASSYGLAGDNEQFF	TGTGCCAGCAGCTATGGACTAGCGGGAGATAATGAGCAGTTCTTC
NA	NA	TRBV27	TRBJ1-2	CASSLLAGINYGYTF	TGTGCCAGCAGTTTATTGGCCGGGATCAACTATGGCTACACCTTC
TRBD1	NA	TRBV3-1/TRBV3-2	TRBJ1-5	CASSQGMGQNQQPQHF	TGTGCCAGCAGCCAAGGGATGGGACAGAACCAACAGCCCCAGCATTTT
TRBD1	once	TRBV2	TRBJ1-2	CASSARDRNYGYTF	TGTGCCAGCAGTGCGAGGGACAGAAACTATGGCTACACCTTC
NA	NA	TRBV29-1	TRBJ1-2	CSVEDRGGIGYGYTF	TGCAGCGTTGAAGATCGGGGGGGCATAGGCTATGGCTACACCTTC
NA	NA	TRBV28	TRBJ1-6	CASTLSGVLGGLNSPLHF	TGTGCCAGCACCTTATCAGGGGTTCTTGGGGGTTTAAATTCACCCCTCCACTTT
TRBD1	NA	TRBV10-3	TRBJ2-7	CAISELKMDRGKYEQYF	TGTGCCATCAGTGAGCTGAAGATGGACAGGGGTAAATACGAGCAGTACTTC
NA	NA	TRBV3-1/TRBV3-2	TRBJ1-2	CASSQGGGDYGYTF	TGTGCCAGCAGCCAAGGCGGCGGGGACTATGGCTACACCTTC
NA	NA	TRBV4-1	TRBJ2-7	CASSQVSGAKNEQYF	TGCGCCAGCAGCCAAGTCTCGGGAGCAAAGAACGAGCAGTACTTC
NA	once	TRBV5-1	TRBJ2-1	CASSSLAPDNEQFF	TGCGCCAGCTCGTCCCTAGCTCCCGACAATGAGCAGTTCTTC
TRBD1	NA	TRBV24-1	TRBJ2-7	CATQAGSGGANRYEQYF	TGTGCCACCCAGGCCGGATCAGGGGGCGCGAACCGATACGAGCAGTACTTC
NA	NA	TRBV28	TRBJ2-3	CASSRIGLLQNF	TGTGCCAGCAGTCGAATAGGACTGTTACAGAATTTT
TRBD1	once	TRBV4-1	TRBJ1-1	CASSQLGTGLEAFF	TGCGCCAGCAGCCAACTTGGGACAGGACTTGAAGCTTTCTTT
NA	NA	TRBV27	TRBJ1-6	CAGPGHGCSPLHF	TGTGCCGGACCGGGACACGGGTGTTCACCCCTCCACTTT
TRBD1	NA	TRBV19	TRBJ1-2	CAIRDSYYGYTF	TGTGCCATAAGGGACAGTTACTATGGCTACACCTTC
NA	few	TRBV28	TRBJ1-2	CASVGPPGQAYGYTF	TGTGCCAGCGTGGGGCCGCCGGGACAAGCCTATGGCTACACCTTC
TRBD2	few	TRBV5-4	TRBJ2-2	CASSSNLAGDTGELFF	TGTGCCAGCAGCTCGAATCTAGCGGGAGACACCGGGGAGCTGTTTTTT